This TCR beta chain was sequenced for a study of blood T cell repertoires in COVID-19. The cohort comprised adults aged about 18 to 89 years residing in 24 US areas. Libraries were prepared by immunoSEQ multiplex PCR; TCRdb keeps only in-frame clonotypes and omits some of them. The table has around 400,000 clones, over 75% seen once. V lost 7 bases to trimming and J lost 2 bases; unmatched junction nucleotides: 11. Germline lookup yields CDR1 LNHNV and CDR2 YYDKDF (reference sequence). This CDR3 has 16 residues. The sequenced sample was PBMCs or T cells enriched from blood (not recorded which). The J gene is TRBJ2-3, the V gene TRBV15; 8 bases fit TRBD1. The sequence was obtained from a woman aged 18 to 35 who had been exposed to COVID-19. The CDR3 nucleotides read TGTGCCACCAAAAGAGACCGGACAGGGCCCACAGATACGCAGTATTTT. Its translation: CATKRDRTGPTDTQYF.